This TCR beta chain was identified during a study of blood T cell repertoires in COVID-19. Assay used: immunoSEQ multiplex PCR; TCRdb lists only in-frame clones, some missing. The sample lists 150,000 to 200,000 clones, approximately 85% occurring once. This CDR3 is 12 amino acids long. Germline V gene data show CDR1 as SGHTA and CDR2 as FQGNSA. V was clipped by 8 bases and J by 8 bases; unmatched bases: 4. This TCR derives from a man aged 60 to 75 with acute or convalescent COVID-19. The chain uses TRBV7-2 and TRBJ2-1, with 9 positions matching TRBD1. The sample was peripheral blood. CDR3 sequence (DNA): TGTGCCAGCCGACAGGGGGGCCATGAGCAGTTCTTC. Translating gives CASRQGGHEQFF.